This T cell receptor (beta chain) was identified in a study of blood T cell repertoires in COVID-19. Across the study: Researchers got acute and convalescent COVID-19 samples from the United States, Italy and Spain.

Trimming shortened V by 4 bases and J by 8 bases, and 11 bases separated the two germline ends. The CDR3 consists of 12 residues. Germline CDR1 SQVTM, CDR2 ANQGSEA. In the study's own analysis: Reference gene primer amplification in the assay estimated nucleated cell counts. TCRdb's table, derived via immunoSEQ multiplex PCR, lists solely in-frame clones and lacks some. V, J and clone size reflect that table, while D and trimming were determined from the DNA. The table has about 410,000 clones, 75% to 90% seen once. This clone turned up a few times. The chain carries TRBV29-1 and TRBJ1-4, with a possible D match to TRBD1 (5 bases). The clonotype originates from a woman in her twenties or thirties with active or convalescent COVID-19. The sample consisted of peripheral blood. In nucleotides, the CDR3 is TGCAGCGTTGCGCAGGGAGGCGAAAAACTGTTTTTT. Its protein product is CSVAQGGEKLFF.